Listed below are T cell receptor beta chains from one sample, sequenced in a study of immune characterization of retroperitoneal liposarcoma. TCRdb itself ran the PCR reads through MiXCR, one entry per CDR3 protein. The sample contains 12,000 or so distinct CDR3 sequences, approximately 25% of which appear only once. The sequencing input was tumor tissue. The receptors were sampled from a female donor with retroperitoneal liposarcoma. The CDR3 runs from the conserved cysteine through the conserved F or W. A D gene is named only where the DNA matches it firmly. Part of the rows lack a size; the others show once, few, many or a class for expanded clones.

V	size	J	D	CDR3	DNA
TRBV6-1	few	TRBJ2-7	TRBD1	CARRDRSSYEQYF	TGTGCCCGTAGGGACAGGTCGTCCTACGAGCAGTACTTC
TRBV7-3	.	TRBJ2-1	.	CASSDRNSGGANEQFF	TGTGCCAGCAGCGACCGTAATAGTGGGGGGGCAAATGAGCAGTTCTTC
TRBV18	.	TRBJ2-3	.	CASSPTEYTDTQYF	TGTGCCAGCTCACCAACGGAGTACACAGATACGCAGTATTTT
TRBV6-1	.	TRBJ2-1	TRBD1	CASSGQGFREQFF	TGTGCCAGCAGCGGACAGGGATTTCGGGAGCAGTTCTTC
TRBV5-4	few	TRBJ2-2	.	CASSLDYTNTGELFF	TGTGCCAGCAGCTTGGACTACACGAACACCGGGGAGCTGTTTTTT
TRBV6-1	.	TRBJ2-1	TRBD1	CASSDQTGYEQFF	TGTGCCAGCAGTGACCAGACAGGGTACGAGCAGTTCTTC
TRBV12-3/TRBV12-4	once	TRBJ1-1	.	CASTETGGNTEAFF	TGTGCCAGCACCGAGACAGGAGGGAACACTGAAGCTTTCTTT
TRBV6-1	.	TRBJ1-2	.	CASRTAGTSDYYTF	TGTGCCAGCAGAACCGCCGGGACATCCGATTACTACACCTTC
TRBV7-4	.	TRBJ2-7	TRBD2	CASSLGAGGGSYNEQYF	TGTGCCAGCAGCTTAGGGGCGGGGGGGGGCTCCTACAATGAGCAGTACTTC
TRBV11-1	few	TRBJ1-4	.	CASSLVDEKLFF	TGTGCCAGCAGCTTGGTGGATGAAAAACTGTTTTTT
TRBV6-1	many	TRBJ2-2	.	CASSSVSTIGIGELFF	TGTGCCAGCAGTTCCGTCTCCACGATAGGAATCGGGGAGCTGTTTTTT
TRBV12-3/TRBV12-4	.	TRBJ2-7	TRBD1	CASSRQGFSLGGIEQYF	TGTGCCAGCAGCAGACAGGGGTTCTCATTAGGGGGTATCGAGCAGTACTTC
TRBV6-1	medium-sized	TRBJ2-3	TRBD2	CASSGLPLLAGGSDTQYF	TGTGCCAGCAGTGGCCTACCCCTTCTAGCGGGAGGGTCAGATACGCAGTATTTT
TRBV5-5	.	TRBJ2-7	TRBD1	CASSRGTGGYEQYF	TGTGCCAGCAGCCGGGGGACAGGGGGCTACGAGCAGTACTTC
TRBV4-1	.	TRBJ2-7	TRBD1	CASSRDRVDEQYF	TGCGCCAGCAGCCGGGACAGGGTTGACGAGCAGTACTTC
TRBV6-1	medium-sized	TRBJ2-1	TRBD2	CASTSSLAGDNEQFF	TGTGCCAGCACAAGCTCGCTAGCGGGAGACAATGAGCAGTTCTTC
TRBV12-3/TRBV12-4	.	TRBJ2-1	.	CASSFFQGGNEQFF	TGTGCCAGCAGTTTTTTTCAGGGTGGGAATGAGCAGTTCTTC
TRBV12-3/TRBV12-4	few	TRBJ2-1	TRBD1	CASSLWTGEQFF	TGTGCCAGCAGTTTGTGGACAGGCGAGCAGTTCTTC
TRBV7-6	many	TRBJ1-6	.	CASSGGQGRSPLHF	TGTGCCAGCAGCGGTGGGCAGGGGAGGTCACCCCTCCACTTT
TRBV12-3/TRBV12-4	.	TRBJ1-4	.	CASSSGFNEKLFF	TGTGCCAGCAGTTCGGGTTTTAATGAAAAACTGTTTTTT
TRBV6-1	many	TRBJ2-1	TRBD1	CASSEGTGGYNEQFF	TGTGCCAGCAGTGAAGGGACAGGGGGCTACAATGAGCAGTTCTTC
TRBV12-3/TRBV12-4	.	TRBJ1-1	.	CASSFRGGTEAFF	TGTGCCAGCAGTTTCAGGGGAGGGACTGAAGCTTTCTTT
TRBV11-2	.	TRBJ2-3	.	CASSSTGPVGGQYF	TGTGCCAGCAGCTCAACCGGGCCCGTAGGTGGGCAGTATTTT
TRBV12-3/TRBV12-4	many	TRBJ2-1	.	CASSSDIGAYNEQFF	TGTGCCAGCAGTTCAGACATTGGGGCCTACAATGAGCAGTTCTTC
TRBV11-1	many	TRBJ2-3	.	CASSLGTASGLGDTQYF	TGTGCCAGCAGCTTAGGTACTGCGTCAGGATTGGGAGATACGCAGTATTTT
TRBV7-3	.	TRBJ1-2	TRBD1	CASSSDRAYGYTF	TGTGCCAGCAGCTCAGACAGGGCCTATGGCTACACCTTC